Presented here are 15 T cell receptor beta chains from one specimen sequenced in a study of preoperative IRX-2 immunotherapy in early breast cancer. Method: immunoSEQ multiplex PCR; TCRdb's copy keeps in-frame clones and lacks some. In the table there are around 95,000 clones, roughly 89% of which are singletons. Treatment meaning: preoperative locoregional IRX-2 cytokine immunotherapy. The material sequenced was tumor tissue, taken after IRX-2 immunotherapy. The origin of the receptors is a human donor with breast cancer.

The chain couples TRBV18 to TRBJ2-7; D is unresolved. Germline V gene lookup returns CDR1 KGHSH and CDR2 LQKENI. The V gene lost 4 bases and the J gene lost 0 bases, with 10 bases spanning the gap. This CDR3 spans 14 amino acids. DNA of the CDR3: TGTGCCAGCTCACTTGCTCAGCGCTCCTACGAGCAGTACTTC. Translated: CASSLAQRSYEQYF.

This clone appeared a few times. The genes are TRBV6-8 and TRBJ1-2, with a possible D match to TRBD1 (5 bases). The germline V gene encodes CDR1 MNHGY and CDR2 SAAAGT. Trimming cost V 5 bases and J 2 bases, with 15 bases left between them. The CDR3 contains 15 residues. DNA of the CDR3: TGTGCCAGCAGTCCCTTAGGAGGGGCGAACTATGGCTACACCTTC. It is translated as CASSPLGGANYGYTF.

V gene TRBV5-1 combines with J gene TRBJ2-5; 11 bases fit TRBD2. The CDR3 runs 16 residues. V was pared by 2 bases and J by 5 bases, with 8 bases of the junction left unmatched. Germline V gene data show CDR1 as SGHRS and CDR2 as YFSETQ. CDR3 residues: CASSFSGGAIGETQYF. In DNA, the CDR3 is TGCGCCAGCAGCTTTAGCGGGGGGGCCATCGGGGAGACCCAGTACTTC.

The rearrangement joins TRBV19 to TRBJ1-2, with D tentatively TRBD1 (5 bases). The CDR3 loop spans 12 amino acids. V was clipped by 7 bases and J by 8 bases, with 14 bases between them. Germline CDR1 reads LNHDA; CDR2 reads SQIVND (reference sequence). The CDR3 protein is CASTEGPTGYTF. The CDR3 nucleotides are TGTGCCAGTACCGAGGGACCGACCGGCTACACCTTC.

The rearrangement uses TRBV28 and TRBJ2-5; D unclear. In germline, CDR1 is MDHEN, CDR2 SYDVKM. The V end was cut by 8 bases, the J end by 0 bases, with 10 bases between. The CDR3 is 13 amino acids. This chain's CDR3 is CASQRANQETQYF. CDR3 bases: TGTGCCAGCCAACGGGCGAACCAAGAGACCCAGTACTTC.

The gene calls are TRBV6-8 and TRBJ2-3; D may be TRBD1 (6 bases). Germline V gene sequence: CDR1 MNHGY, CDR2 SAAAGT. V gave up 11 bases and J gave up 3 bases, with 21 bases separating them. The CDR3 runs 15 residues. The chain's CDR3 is CAGTIQGASTDTQYF. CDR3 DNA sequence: TGTGCCGGTACCATACAGGGCGCATCGACAGATACGCAGTATTTT.

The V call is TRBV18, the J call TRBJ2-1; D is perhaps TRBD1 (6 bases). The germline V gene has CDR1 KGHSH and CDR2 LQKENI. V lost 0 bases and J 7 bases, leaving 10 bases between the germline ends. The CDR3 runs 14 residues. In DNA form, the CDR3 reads TGTGCCAGCTCACCACCGACAGGCGGGAATGAGCAGTTCTTC. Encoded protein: CASSPPTGGNEQFF.

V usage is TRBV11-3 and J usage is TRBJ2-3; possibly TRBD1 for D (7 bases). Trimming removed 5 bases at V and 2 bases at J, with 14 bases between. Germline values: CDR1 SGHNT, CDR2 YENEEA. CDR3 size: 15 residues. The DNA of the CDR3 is TGTGCCAGCAGCCGCGGGACAGCAGACACAGATACGCAGTATTTT. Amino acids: CASSRGTADTDTQYF.

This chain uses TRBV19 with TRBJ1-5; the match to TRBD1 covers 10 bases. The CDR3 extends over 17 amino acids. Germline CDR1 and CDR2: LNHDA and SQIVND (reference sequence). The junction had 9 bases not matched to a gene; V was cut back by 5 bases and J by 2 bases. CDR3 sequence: CASSVGTGVFGNQPQHF. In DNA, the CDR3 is TGTGCCAGTAGTGTAGGGACAGGGGTATTCGGCAATCAGCCCCAGCATTTT.

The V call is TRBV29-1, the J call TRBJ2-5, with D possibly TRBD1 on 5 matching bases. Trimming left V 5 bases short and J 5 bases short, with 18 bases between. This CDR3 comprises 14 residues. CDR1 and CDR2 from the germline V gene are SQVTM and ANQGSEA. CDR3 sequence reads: CSVTTGYHRETQYF. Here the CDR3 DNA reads TGCAGCGTTACCACAGGATACCACCGGGAGACCCAGTACTTC.

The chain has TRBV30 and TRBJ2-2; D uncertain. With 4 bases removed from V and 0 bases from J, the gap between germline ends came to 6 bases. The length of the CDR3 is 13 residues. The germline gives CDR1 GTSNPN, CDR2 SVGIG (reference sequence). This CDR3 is CAWTRTNTGELFF. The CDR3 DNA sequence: TGTGCCTGGACGCGTACGAACACCGGGGAGCTGTTTTTT.

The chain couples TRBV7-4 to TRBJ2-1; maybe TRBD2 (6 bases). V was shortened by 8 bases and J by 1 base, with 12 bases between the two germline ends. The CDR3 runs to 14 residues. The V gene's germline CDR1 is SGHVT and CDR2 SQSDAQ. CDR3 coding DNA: TGTGCCAGCCTTTACGGGGGTTCCTACAATGAGCAGTTCTTC. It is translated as CASLYGGSYNEQFF.

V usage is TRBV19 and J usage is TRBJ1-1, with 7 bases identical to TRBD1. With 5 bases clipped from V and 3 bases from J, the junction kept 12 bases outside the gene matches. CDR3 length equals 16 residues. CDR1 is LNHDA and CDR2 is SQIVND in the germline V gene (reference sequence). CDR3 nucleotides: TGTGCCAGTAGTGGGAAGACAGGGAGGCCGGACACTGAAGCTTTCTTT. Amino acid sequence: CASSGKTGRPDTEAFF.

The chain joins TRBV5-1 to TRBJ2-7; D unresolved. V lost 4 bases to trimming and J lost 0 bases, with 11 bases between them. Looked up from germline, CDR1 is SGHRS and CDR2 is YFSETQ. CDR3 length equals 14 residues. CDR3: CASSGDWNSYEQYF. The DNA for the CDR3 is TGCGCCAGCAGCGGAGACTGGAACTCCTACGAGCAGTACTTC.

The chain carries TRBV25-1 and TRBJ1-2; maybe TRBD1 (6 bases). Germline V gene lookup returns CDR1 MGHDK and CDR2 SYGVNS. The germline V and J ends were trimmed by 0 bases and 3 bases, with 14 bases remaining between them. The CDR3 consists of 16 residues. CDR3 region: CASSEYGGGPDYGYTF. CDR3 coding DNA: TGTGCCAGCAGTGAATATGGCGGGGGCCCTGACTATGGCTACACCTTC.